The subject of this entry is one T cell receptor beta chain. Clones were read by immunoSEQ multiplex PCR, and TCRdb kept only the in-frame ones, dropping some. The sample consists of some 29,000 clones, about 91% of them appearing once. The data are from a study of T cell changes during pregnancy in multiple sclerosis. The CDR3 loop spans 16 amino acids. The germline CDR1 and CDR2 sequences are SGHDN and FVKESK. V was shortened by 3 bases and J by 2 bases, with 16 bases between the two germline ends. This sequence originates from a female donor with multiple sclerosis, enrolled in a pregnancy study. The genes are TRBV14 and TRBJ1-2, with D uncertain. The input for sequencing was CD8+ T cells from peripheral blood mononuclear cells, taken after pregnancy. The CDR3 bases are TGTGCCAGCAGCCAGGTTTTCGACGGGAAAAACTATGGCTACACCTTC. This encodes CASSQVFDGKNYGYTF.